This is a list of T cell receptor beta chains from one sample in a study of regulatory T cells in long-lasting Graves disease. TCRdb ran MiXCR on the multiplex PCR reads and lists one entry per CDR3 protein. The table includes roughly 410,000 distinct CDR3 sequences, 15% detected once. The sample was also linked to a second study, of T cells in Graves' hyperthyroidism and ophthalmopathy.

The input for sequencing was peripheral blood mononuclear cells (PBMCs), taken at new diagnosis, from a patient treated with antithyroid drugs. The receptors here all came from a woman in her thirties or forties with Graves disease. CDR3s include the opening cysteine and the closing phenylalanine or tryptophan. Fields, in order: D gene, J gene, V gene, clone size, CDR3 DNA, CDR3 protein. The D gene is left open where the match is weak. Not all rows give a size; the values are once, few, many and, for expanded clones, a class.

>-|TRBJ1-1|TRBV19|few
TGTGCCAGTAGTATAACAGGCTCTGAAGCTTTCTTT
CASSITGSEAFF
>-|TRBJ1-2|TRBV11-3|many
TGTGCCAGCAGCTTCGGGGCAGCGAGGGATGGCTACACCTTC
CASSFGAARDGYTF
>-|TRBJ2-7|TRBV12-3/TRBV12-4|many
TGTGCCAGCAGTTTAGGCAGGGGCGACGAGCAGTACTTC
CASSLGRGDEQYF
>-|TRBJ2-1|TRBV12-3/TRBV12-4|few
TGTGCCAGCAAATCGCGTAGGCACAATGAGCAGTTCTTC
CASKSRRHNEQFF
>-|TRBJ1-5|TRBV11-2|many
TGTGCCAGCAGCCCAGGGAGGCATCAGCCCCAGCATTTT
CASSPGRHQPQHF
>TRBD1|TRBJ2-7|TRBV28|many
TGTGCCAGCAGTGCCGGGACAGAAGGGTACTTC
CASSAGTEGYF
>TRBD2|TRBJ2-3|TRBV7-9|many
TGTGCCAGCAGCTTCCCGGTTGGGGGTGGCGGGAGGGCCCTGGATACGCAGTATTTT
CASSFPVGGGGRALDTQYF
>-|TRBJ2-7|TRBV30|few
TGTGCCTGGAGTGTAAGGAGTATCAAGAACGAGCAGTACTTC
CAWSVRSIKNEQYF
>-|TRBJ2-3|TRBV12-3/TRBV12-4|many
TGTGCCAGCAACATAGGGAACAGGGCGGGCACAGATACGCAGTATTTT
CASNIGNRAGTDTQYF
>TRBD2|TRBJ2-5|TRBV2|many
TGTGCCAGCAGTGAATCTAGCGGGAGAGAGACCCAGTACTTC
CASSESSGRETQYF
>-|TRBJ2-7|TRBV5-1|many
TGCGCCAGCAGCTTGGGACAGGACGGGTCCTACGAGCAGTACTTC
CASSLGQDGSYEQYF
>TRBD2|TRBJ2-3|TRBV29-1|many
TGCAGCGTCCAATCTAGCGGGAGGGCCGGAGATACGCAGTATTTT
CSVQSSGRAGDTQYF
>-|TRBJ1-1|TRBV27|-
TGTGCCAGCAGTTTATCCGGGGTAAGTGGCACTGAAGCTTTCTTT
CASSLSGVSGTEAFF
>-|TRBJ2-7|TRBV12-5|-
TGTGCTAGTGGTTTGGTAGAACTGTCCTCCTACGAGCAGTACTTC
CASGLVELSSYEQYF
>-|TRBJ2-1|TRBV3-1|many
TGTGCCAGCAGCCAGGAGGGGGTGGCGAGTGAGCAGTTCTTC
CASSQEGVASEQFF
>-|TRBJ1-5|TRBV29-1|few
TGCAGCGTTGAAGAAAACTACAATCAGCCCCAGCATTTT
CSVEENYNQPQHF
>-|TRBJ2-1|TRBV14|many
TGTGCCAGCAGCCCTTACCTAAGCTCCTACAATGAGCAGTTCTTC
CASSPYLSSYNEQFF
>-|TRBJ2-2|TRBV10-3|many
TGTGCCATCAGTGACGGGAAGAACACCGGGGAGCTGTTTTTT
CAISDGKNTGELFF
>-|TRBJ1-4|TRBV28|few
TGTGCCAGCAGTGTGCCGGGTCAGAAACTGTTTTTT
CASSVPGQKLFF
>-|TRBJ2-4|TRBV5-1|many
TGCGCCAGCAGCTTGGAGGGGGACACCTTAGCCAAAAACATTCAGTACTTC
CASSLEGDTLAKNIQYF
>TRBD1|TRBJ1-4|TRBV20-1|-
TGCAGTGCTACGACAGGGTATGAAAAACTGTTTTTT
CSATTGYEKLFF
>-|TRBJ2-7|TRBV11-2|-
TGTGCCAGCAGCTCCTGGACTCACGAGCAGTACTTC
CASSSWTHEQYF
>-|TRBJ2-7|TRBV28|-
TGTGCCAGCAGTTTTACTGGGCGATCCTACGAGCAGTACTTC
CASSFTGRSYEQYF
>TRBD2|TRBJ2-1|TRBV14|many
TGTGCCAGCAGCCCGGGACTAGCGGGAAATAACTACAATGAGCAGTTCTTC
CASSPGLAGNNYNEQFF
>TRBD1|TRBJ2-1|TRBV18|many
TGTGCCAGCTTGAGCCGGGGACAGGACTCCTACAATGAGCAGTTCTTC
CASLSRGQDSYNEQFF
>-|TRBJ2-5|TRBV2|many
TGTGCCAGCAGGGAAGCTAGATCTGGGGAGACCCAGTACTTC
CASREARSGETQYF
>TRBD2|TRBJ2-3|TRBV6-9|many
TGTGCCAGCAGTTACGGGACTAGCGGGAGCATGCAGTATTTT
CASSYGTSGSMQYF
>TRBD1|TRBJ2-5|TRBV28|once
TGTGCCAGCAGTTTATGGACCGGGACAGGGGGCTATAAGAAGACCCAGTACTTC
CASSLWTGTGGYKKTQYF
>-|TRBJ1-2|TRBV19|many
TGTGCCAGTATCGAACAGCCAGCTAACTATGGCTACACCTTC
CASIEQPANYGYTF
>-|TRBJ2-5|TRBV24-1|few
TGTGCCACCAGTGATTTATCCGCGGGAGAGACCCAGTACTTC
CATSDLSAGETQYF
>-|TRBJ1-5|TRBV11-3|many
TGTGCCAGCAGCTCCGGCCTTAATCAGCCCCAGCATTTT
CASSSGLNQPQHF
>TRBD2|TRBJ2-7|TRBV27|many
TGTGCCAGCAGTCCCGGGACTAGCGGTTACGAGCAGTACTTC
CASSPGTSGYEQYF